The present TCR beta chain was sequenced within a study of blood T cell repertoires in COVID-19. On the study more broadly: Sites in the United States, Italy and Spain provided acute and convalescent COVID-19 samples.

On this clone itself: Other nucleotide sequences in the sample specify the same CDR3.

Original processing methods: Amplification with reference gene primers provided the estimates of nucleated cell counts. The data were produced by immunoSEQ multiplex PCR, yet TCRdb's version contains in-frame clones alone and is incomplete. The V and J calls and the clone size are those of that table, but D and trimming were determined from the DNA. There are 100,000 to 130,000 clones in the sample; around nine tenths occur only once, and around 1.2% lies in the top ten. Sequencing was done on a sample of peripheral blood. The TCR sequence derives from a young woman with acute or convalescent COVID-19.

CDR3 bases: TGTGCCAGCAGCTTACGGGGGAATCAGCCCCAGCATTTT. It translates to CASSLRGNQPQHF. V usage is TRBV7-2 and J usage is TRBJ1-5; a possible D gene is TRBD1 (5 bases). CDR1 and CDR2 from the germline V gene are SGHTA and FQGNSA. Trimming shortened V by 2 bases and J by 4 bases, and 6 bases separated the two germline ends. This CDR3 spans 13 amino acids. Full variable domain (missing parts from reference TRBV7-2 and TRBJ1-5): GAGVSQSPSNKVTEKGKDVELRCDPISGHTALYWYRQSLGQGLEFLIYFQGNSAPDKSGLPSDRFSAERTGGSVSTLTIQRTQQEDSAVYLCASSLRGNQPQHFGDGTRLSIL.